One T cell receptor (beta chain) is described in this entry. Measured with immunoSEQ multiplex PCR; TCRdb has only the in-frame clones, and not every one. The sample includes approximately 9,800 clones, about 85% of them seen just once. The J segment lost 4 bases and the V segment lost 2 bases, leaving 5 bases of the junction unmatched. Germline V gives CDR1 SEHNR, CDR2 FQNEAQ (reference sequence). There are 17 residues in the CDR3. This entry comes from a study of immune characteristics of hereditary and idiopathic chronic pancreatitis. Total pancreatectomy with islet autotransplantation was the source of the chronic pancreatitis pancreas tissue.

The sequence was collected from a human donor with chronic pancreatitis. The rearrangement links TRBV7-9 to TRBJ2-2, with 12 nucleotides matching TRBD2. The sequencing input was pancreas tissue with idiopathic chronic pancreatitis. The CDR3 region has the DNA TGTGCCAGCAGCTTAAGTTCGACTAGCGGGGGCACCGGGGAGCTGTTTTTT. Translating gives CASSLSSTSGGTGELFF.